The 14 T cell receptor beta chains presented below share a single source sample, sequenced in a study of T cells after yellow fever vaccination. Via MiXCR, TCRdb re-called the 5' RACE reads, giving one row per CDR3 protein. The sample has some 240,000 distinct CDR3 sequences; under 3.5% are singletons. The sequencing here drew on CD4+ T cells sorted from PBMCs, taken 10 days after the yellow fever booster vaccination. These receptors all stem from a man aged 18 to 30 who received the YFV17D yellow fever vaccine.

The V gene is TRBV20-1, the J gene TRBJ1-2; 7 bases match TRBD1. Germline V CDR1 and CDR2: DFQATT, SNEGSKA (reference sequence). The V and J ends lost 0 bases and 5 bases, in that order; junction bases with no gene match: 9. This CDR3 has 15 residues. CDR3 amino acids: CSARDPMTGSYGYTF. The CDR3 DNA reads as TGCAGTGCTAGAGATCCCATGACAGGGTCGTATGGCTACACCTTC.

The V call is TRBV7-2, the J call TRBJ1-4, with D unresolved. This CDR3 is 14 amino acids long. Trimming stripped 2 bases from V and 7 bases from J, with 11 bases between. CDR1 and CDR2 (germline): SGHTA, FQGNSA. CDR3 nucleotide sequence: TGTGCCAGCAGCTTACCGGCGGCAGCTGAAAAACTGTTTTTT. Protein product: CASSLPAAAEKLFF.

This clonotype was recorded at least ten times. V is TRBV7-2 and J is TRBJ2-5, with D possibly TRBD2 on 6 matching bases. V lost 8 bases and J 5 bases, leaving 6 bases between the germline ends. Germline V CDR1 and CDR2: SGHTA, FQGNSA. CDR3 length: 10 residues. DNA for the CDR3: TGTGCCAGCGGGGGGGAGACCCAGTACTTC. It is translated as CASGGETQYF.

The chain combines TRBV9 with TRBJ2-3; D unresolved. The length of the CDR3 is 14 residues. V was shortened by 0 bases and J by 0 bases, with 5 bases between the two germline ends. The germline V gene encodes CDR1 SGDLS and CDR2 YYNGEE. The CDR3, as DNA: TGTGCCAGCAGCGTAGGGTCTAGCACAGATACGCAGTATTTT. It translates to CASSVGSSTDTQYF.

The chain uses TRBV5-5 and TRBJ1-3, with D possibly TRBD1 on 5 matching bases. Looked up from germline, CDR1 is SGHKS and CDR2 is YYEKEE (reference sequence). The CDR3 consists of 17 residues. Trimming shortened V by 1 base and J by 0 bases, and 14 bases separated the two germline ends. CDR3 nucleotides: TGTGCCAGCAGCTTGTTGCGGCAGGGTATCTCTGGAAACACCATATATTTT. Amino acids: CASSLLRQGISGNTIYF.

In its sample, this clonotype was seen many times. The CDR3 region has the DNA TGTGCCAGCTCAGCAGGGTCGATCTACGAGCAGTACTTC. Protein sequence: CASSAGSIYEQYF. This chain links TRBV18 with TRBJ2-7, with D possibly TRBD1 on 5 matching bases. The V and J ends lost 5 bases and 3 bases respectively, with 11 bases between them. There are 13 residues in the CDR3. Germline V gene data show CDR1 as KGHSH and CDR2 as LQKENI. Full variable domain (remainder filled in from reference TRBV18 and TRBJ2-7): NAGVMQNPRHLVRRRGQEARLRCSPMKGHSHVYWYRQLPEEGLKFMVYLQKENIIDESGMPKERFSAEFPKEGPSILRIQQVVRGDSAAYFCASSAGSIYEQYFGPGTRLTVT.

This chain links TRBV11-2 with TRBJ2-5, with 9 nucleotides matching TRBD2. The CDR3 is 18 amino acids. The germline CDR1 and CDR2 sequences are SGHAT and FQNNGV. V lost 3 bases and J lost 4; bases outside the gene matches: 15. This chain's CDR3 is CASSFTRGGGRRTETQYF. The CDR3 nucleotides are TGTGCCAGCAGCTTCACGCGGGGGGGTGGGAGAAGGACAGAGACCCAGTACTTC.

The V call is TRBV7-2, the J call TRBJ2-2; tentatively, D is TRBD2 (5 bases). The CDR3 sequence is 16 residues long. Germline CDR1 reads SGHTA; CDR2 reads FQGNSA. V dropped 2 bases and J dropped 4 bases, with 14 bases sitting between them. DNA of the CDR3: TGTGCCAGCAGCTTAATAGGAGGTCTGGGCACCGGGGAGCTGTTTTTT. Translated, it gives CASSLIGGLGTGELFF.

This clonotype occurred many times. Being one base from a much bigger clone, this may be a read error. The chain joins TRBV14 to TRBJ1-1, with D maybe TRBD1 (5 bases). The germline gives CDR1 SGHDN, CDR2 FVKESK. Trimming took 3 bases from V and 5 from J, leaving 19 bases between them. The CDR3 spans 16 residues. The CDR3 is CASSHLTRDEFTEAFF. The CDR3 DNA is TGTGCCAGCAGCCACCTGACCCGGGACGAGTTTACTGAAGCTTTCTTT.

This clonotype was found many times. The chain is built from TRBV9 and TRBJ2-5; 9 nucleotides match TRBD2. Germline assignment: CDR1 SGDLS and CDR2 YYNGEE. The CDR3 is 15 amino acids. V was clipped by 2 bases and J by 2 bases; unmatched bases: 4. The CDR3 spells CASSVSGGSQETQYF. The CDR3 nucleotides read TGTGCCAGCAGCGTGAGCGGGGGGTCACAAGAGACCCAGTACTTC.

This clonotype was detected only a few times. The chain recombines TRBV5-4 with TRBJ2-2; 7 bases align to TRBD1. From germline, CDR1 is SGHNT and CDR2 YYREEE (reference sequence). The ends lost 3 bases at V and 2 bases at J; junction bases unmatched: 4. The CDR3 sequence is 15 residues long. The DNA of the CDR3 is TGTGCCAGCAGCTCGGGACAGCGAAACACCGGGGAGCTGTTTTTT. This encodes CASSSGQRNTGELFF.

The chain couples TRBV11-1 to TRBJ1-2; D unclear. The CDR3 loop spans 15 amino acids. The germline gives CDR1 SGHAT, CDR2 FQDESV (reference sequence). V lost 2 bases and J 8 bases, leaving 18 bases between the germline ends. The CDR3 sequence: CASSLLPDPAGGYTF. DNA of the CDR3: TGTGCCAGCAGCTTACTCCCCGACCCCGCTGGAGGCTACACCTTC.

This clonotype was recorded a few times. The V and J genes are TRBV12-3 or TRBV12-4 and TRBJ2-2; no clear D. The CDR3 is made up of 18 amino acids. V shed 3 bases and J shed 0 bases, with 17 bases lying between them. The CDR3 bases are TGTGCCAGCAGTTTGGCGACGGCTCCCTACTCGAACACCGGGGAGCTGTTTTTT. This sequence encodes CASSLATAPYSNTGELFF.

This sequence joins TRBV7-8 and TRBJ1-5; 8 bases are shared with TRBD1. CDR1 is SGHVS and CDR2 is FQNEAQ in the germline V gene. The CDR3 length is 18 residues. Trimming removed 5 bases from V and 1 base from J; junction bases left unmatched: 13. CDR3 nucleotide sequence: TGTGCCAGCAGCCCTCGGGGACAGGACCCGGGGAGCAATCAGCCCCAGCATTTT. Residues: CASSPRGQDPGSNQPQHF.